Shown below are 19 T cell receptor beta chains from a single sample sequenced in a study of T cell repertoires in cytomegalovirus infection. For these receptors, no antigen is known. TCRdb passed the reads through MiXCR, listing each CDR3 protein once. The sample lists about 34,000 distinct CDR3 sequences; roughly half were seen once. Sequenced material: CD8+ T cells from cultured PBMCs, taken from culture after CMV antigen stimulation. All receptors derive from a human donor in good health (CMV status not recorded). Some clones in this sample may be carry-over from other donors' samples.

The V gene is TRBV4-1, the J gene TRBJ2-2; D is undetermined. There are 18 residues in the CDR3. CDR1 is MGHRA, CDR2 YSYEKL, per germline. V shed 0 bases and J shed 5 bases, with 19 bases lying between them. The CDR3 nucleotides read TGCGCCAGCAGCCAAGAGATGTACGGGTACGGTCAAACCGGGGAGCTGTTTTTT. Translation: CASSQEMYGYGQTGELFF.

This clonotype has just a few counts. The chain carries TRBV7-9 and TRBJ2-7; a possible D gene is TRBD2 (6 bases). Germline lookup yields CDR1 SEHNR and CDR2 FQNEAQ (reference sequence). The CDR3 covers 15 residues. V was pared by 1 base and J by 6 bases, with 16 bases between. The CDR3 bases are TGTGCCAGCAGCTTAGTAGGCGGGAACCCTCCCGAGCAGTACTTC. This gives the protein CASSLVGGNPPEQYF. Complete variable domain (other parts from reference TRBV7-9 and TRBJ2-7): DTGVSQNPRHKITKRGQNVTFRCDPISEHNRLYWYRQTLGQGPEFLTYFQNEAQLEKSRLLSDRFSAERPKGSFSTLEIQRTEQGDSAMYLCASSLVGGNPPEQYFGPGTRLTVT.

The V call is TRBV19, the J call TRBJ2-1; 11 bases line up with TRBD2. The CDR3 covers 16 residues. Trimming took 3 bases from V and 2 from J; bases not matched to a gene: 3. Germline V lookup: CDR1 LNHDA, CDR2 SQIVND (reference sequence). The CDR3 nucleotides are TGTGCCAGTAGTATGAGACTAGCGGGACCCTACAATGAGCAGTTCTTC. Protein sequence: CASSMRLAGPYNEQFF.

The rearrangement uses TRBV24-1 and TRBJ1-5; maybe TRBD1 (6 bases). CDR3 length equals 14 residues. V lost 6 bases and J lost 6, with 14 bases in between. Germline values: CDR1 KGHDR, CDR2 SFDVKD. The CDR3 DNA reads as TGTGCCACCAGTCAGGAGGGGGTTGTTCAGCCCCAGCATTTT. Translation gives CATSQEGVVQPQHF.

V and J are TRBV12-3 or TRBV12-4 and TRBJ2-3, with TRBD2 matching 12 bases. CDR3 size: 20 residues. Trimming removed 7 bases from V and 0 bases from J; junction bases left unmatched: 17. Here the CDR3 DNA reads TGTGCCAGCACCATCGGACAGGGTGGACTAGCGGGGACTAGCACAGATACGCAGTATTTT. The encoded protein is CASTIGQGGLAGTSTDTQYF.

This clonotype was seen only a few times. The V gene is TRBV7-4, the J gene TRBJ2-3; TRBD1 aligns across 8 bases. CDR1 is SGHVT and CDR2 is SQSDAQ in the germline V gene. Trimming at V came to 4 bases and at J to 2 bases, leaving 5 bases not matched to a gene. The CDR3 consists of 15 residues. Written as DNA, the CDR3 is TGTGCCAGCAGCTCCCGGACAGGGCCCACAGATACGCAGTATTTT. Amino acids: CASSSRTGPTDTQYF.

The chain couples TRBV12-3 or TRBV12-4 to TRBJ2-1, with 9 bases aligning to TRBD2. The ends lost 4 bases at V and 9 bases at J; junction bases unmatched: 13. The CDR3 consists of 16 residues. In DNA form, the CDR3 reads TGTGCCAGCAGTTGGGTAGCGGGAGAAATGTCCAGTGAGCAGTTCTTC. It is translated as CASSWVAGEMSSEQFF.

Only one count was recorded for this clonotype. The chain uses TRBV2 and TRBJ2-1; D not certain. Deletions cut 3 bases from V and 3 bases from J, with 6 bases between. The CDR3 consists of 13 residues. The germline V gene has CDR1 SNHLY and CDR2 FYNNEI. In DNA, the CDR3 is TGTGCCAGCAGTGATCAATACTACAATGAGCAGTTCTTC. Translated: CASSDQYYNEQFF.

V and J are TRBV7-6 and TRBJ2-2; 7 bases agree with TRBD2. The CDR3 is 15 amino acids. Trimming removed 4 bases from V and 4 bases from J; junction bases left unmatched: 6. From germline, CDR1 is SGHVS and CDR2 FNYEAQ. CDR3 sequence (DNA): TGTGCCAGCAGCTCGATCAGGGAGGGCACCGGGGAGCTGTTTTTT. Its protein product is CASSSIREGTGELFF.

The rearrangement joins TRBV12-3 or TRBV12-4 to TRBJ2-5; TRBD2 matches 11 bases. With 1 base clipped from V and 4 bases from J, the junction kept 2 bases outside the gene matches. The CDR3 loop spans 15 amino acids. Here the CDR3 reads CASSLGGLAGETQYF. The CDR3 DNA follows: TGTGCCAGCAGTTTAGGCGGACTAGCGGGAGAGACCCAGTACTTC.

The chain couples TRBV6-5 to TRBJ1-2, with 7 positions matching TRBD1. The length of the CDR3 is 16 residues. Losses at the gene ends were 0 bases for V and 0 bases for J; bases not matched to a gene: 4. CDR1 and CDR2 (germline): MNHEY, SVGAGI. CDR3 sequence (DNA): TGTGCCAGCAGTTACTCGTTCGGGACAGCTAACTATGGCTACACCTTC. This translates into CASSYSFGTANYGYTF.

V gene TRBV2 combines with J gene TRBJ2-7, with TRBD2 identical over 10 bases. The V segment lost 4 bases and the J segment 2 bases; nucleotides outside the gene matches: 2. Germline V gives CDR1 SNHLY, CDR2 FYNNEI. CDR3 length: 14 amino acids. As DNA, the CDR3 is TGTGCCAGCAGTGGGACTAGCGGAACCTACGAGCAGTACTTC. Its protein is CASSGTSGTYEQYF.

Only a few counts were recorded for this clonotype. V and J are TRBV7-6 and TRBJ2-7, with TRBD2 matching over 13 bases. Germline loops: CDR1 SGHVS, CDR2 FNYEAQ. V was clipped by 1 base and J by 3 bases; unmatched bases: 0. The CDR3 is 15 amino acids. The CDR3 reads CASSLGTSGGYEQYF. CDR3 bases: TGTGCCAGCAGCTTAGGGACTAGCGGGGGCTACGAGCAGTACTTC.

This clonotype appeared a few times. This chain uses TRBV11-3 with TRBJ1-5; D not resolved. V dropped 2 bases and J dropped 3 bases, with 11 bases sitting between them. The CDR3 is made up of 15 amino acids. Germline-derived CDR1 and CDR2 are SGHNT and YENEEA. The CDR3 DNA sequence: TGTGCCAGCAGCTTACACGGGAGAGTCAATCAGCCCCAGCATTTT. Its protein product is CASSLHGRVNQPQHF.

About this clonotype: A much more abundant neighbour one base away suggests this may be a read error. The J gene is TRBJ1-1, the V gene TRBV6-6, with D unresolved. There are 13 residues in the CDR3. Germline loops: CDR1 MNHNY, CDR2 SVGAGI (reference sequence). The V and J ends lost 6 bases and 7 bases respectively, with 15 bases between them. The CDR3 nucleotides read TGTGCCAGCAGGATCACATGGTTTGATGAAGCTTTCTTT. It encodes CASRITWFDEAFF.

The chain joins TRBV11-3 to TRBJ2-3; 8 bases map to TRBD2. V gave up 3 bases and J gave up 0 bases; unmatched junction bases: 2. CDR1 is SGHNT and CDR2 is YENEEA in the germline V gene. This CDR3 region has 15 residues. Here the CDR3 reads CASSFLAGSTDTQYF. The DNA of the CDR3 is TGTGCCAGCAGCTTCTTAGCGGGGAGCACAGATACGCAGTATTTT.

This clonotype was picked up a small number of times. The chain joins TRBV19 to TRBJ1-5; no firm D call. Germline V gives CDR1 LNHDA, CDR2 SQIVND (reference sequence). CDR3 length equals 15 residues. V lost 3 bases, J lost 4 bases, and 13 bases lay in between. The DNA of the CDR3 is TGTGCCAGTAGTATGGGAGGTTGGAGGAATCAGCCCCAGCATTTT. Amino acids: CASSMGGWRNQPQHF.

This clonotype was picked up one time. The chain carries TRBV11-2 and TRBJ2-6, with a tentative D call TRBD2 (5 bases). There are 16 residues in the CDR3. Trimming removed 0 bases at V and 12 bases at J, with 18 bases between. Germline V gives CDR1 SGHAT, CDR2 FQNNGV. CDR3 nucleotides: TGTGCCAGCAGCTTAGACCCTCGGGGTAGATTGTCCGTCCTGACTTTC. This encodes CASSLDPRGRLSVLTF.

The genes are TRBV7-8 and TRBJ2-1; D perhaps matches TRBD2 (6 bases). The germline V gene has CDR1 SGHVS and CDR2 FQNEAQ. Trimming shortened V by 2 bases and J by 6 bases, and 14 bases separated the two germline ends. CDR3 length equals 15 residues. DNA of the CDR3: TGTGCCAGCAGCTTAAGGAGTCGGGAGATCAATGAGCAGTTCTTC. This gives the protein CASSLRSREINEQFF.